The T cell receptor (beta chain) described here comes from a study of blood T cell repertoires in COVID-19. Study-wide background: Sample material is recorded as cDNA or gDNA derived from T cells, B-cell-depleted T cells, or PBMCs.

The CDR3 has 14 amino acids. V gave up 4 bases and J gave up 3 bases; unmatched junction bases: 2. Germline assignment: CDR1 LNHDA and CDR2 SQIVND (reference sequence). Clones were sequenced by immunoSEQ multiplex PCR, and TCRdb holds only the in-frame ones, with some missing. Here the sample spans fewer than 90,000 clones, about 91% being singletons. V usage is TRBV19 and J usage is TRBJ2-1; 8 bases agree with TRBD1. This TCR was sampled from a man aged 55-75 years with acute or convalescent COVID-19. The specimen was peripheral blood. CDR3 region: CASSTGTGYNEQFF. The CDR3 DNA reads TGTGCCAGTAGTACCGGGACAGGCTACAATGAGCAGTTCTTC.